This T cell receptor (beta chain) was profiled in a study of radiotherapy plus CTLA-4 blockade in lung cancer. Using immunoSEQ multiplex PCR, the repertoire was profiled, and TCRdb retains in-frame clones only, with some absent. Altogether approximately 89,000 clones are present, around 86% being singletons, with the ten largest covering approximately 15%. Germline trimming cut 3 bases from V and 7 bases from J; bases unmatched to any gene: 14. Germline values: CDR1 SNHLY, CDR2 FYNNEI. This CDR3 comprises 16 residues. This TCR was recovered from a human donor with non-small cell lung cancer that progressed on radiotherapy plus ipilimumab. The specimen comprised peripheral blood, sampled from a patient treated with radiotherapy plus ipilimumab. The chain has TRBV2 and TRBJ1-2; TRBD1 matches at 7 bases. Here the CDR3 DNA reads TGTGCCAGCAGTGACCCCGCCGACAGGGAAACGAGTGGCTACACCTTC. Its protein product is CASSDPADRETSGYTF. The full variable domain, completed using reference TRBV2 and TRBJ1-2, is EPEVTQTPSHQVTQMGQEVILRCVPISNHLYFYWYRQILGQKVEFLVSFYNNEISEKSEIFDDQFSVERPDGSNFTLKIRSTKLEDSAMYFCASSDPADRETSGYTFGSGTRLTVV.